These 27 T cell receptor beta chains were sequenced from one sample in a study of vaccination effects on CD4 cells after COVID-19 (dated by TCRdb to the early 2020s). These receptors are not linked to any known antigen. Receptor libraries were prepared by the immunoSEQ multiplex PCR assay. TCRdb limited this immuneACCESS table to in-frame rearrangements with V and J called. A share of clones is missing; checked studies link under half to unresolved V genes, and the rest is unexplained. Present in this sample are roughly 24,000 clones, less than 85% of which were seen just once. The ten largest clones represent roughly 17% of the sample. In the ViraFEST assay, PBMC were stimulated with viral peptide pools, and TCR sequencing was then used to find antigen-specific CD4+ T cell clonotypes based on their expansion. After less than 13 days of culture, CD4+ T cells were isolated with the EasySep CD4+ T cell isolation kit. PCR-confirmed SARS-CoV-2 infection had occurred in convalescent patients between March and December 2020, before the Alpha, Beta and Delta variants emerged in the United States.

The sample here was CD4+ T cells from PBMCs cultured with SARS-CoV-2 spike peptides, taken before COVID-19 vaccination. The cell subset or site label, read with the paper, signifies: SARS-CoV-2 spike overlapping peptide pool stimulation. The receptor source for this set is a human donor who had a prior SARS-CoV-2 infection.

The chain carries TRBV6-6 and TRBJ2-7; a possible D gene is TRBD2 (5 bases). CDR1 is MNHNY and CDR2 is SVGAGI in the germline V gene (reference sequence). This CDR3 is built from 17 residues. Trimming shortened V by 5 bases and J by 2 bases, and 22 bases separated the two germline ends. CDR3 DNA sequence: TGTGCCAGCAGTCGACGAGAAATTTTCGGGATTGCCTACGAGCAGTACTTC. Translation gives CASSRREIFGIAYEQYF.

V and J are TRBV15 and TRBJ1-3; D not certain. The CDR3 extends over 16 amino acids. Per germline, CDR1 LNHNV and CDR2 YYDKDF (reference sequence). The V and J ends lost 0 bases and 3 bases respectively, with 12 bases between them. The CDR3 region has the DNA TGTGCCACCAGCAGAGATGTAGGGTTTTTTGGAAACACCATATATTTT. This gives the protein CATSRDVGFFGNTIYF.

This chain connects TRBV4-3 to TRBJ2-1; weak D call: TRBD2 (5 bases). CDR1 and CDR2 from the germline V gene are LGHNA and YSLEER. V lost 0 bases, J lost 2 bases, and 11 bases lay in between. The CDR3 has 16 amino acids. CDR3 sequence reads: CASSQDLASPYNEQFF. The CDR3 DNA sequence: TGCGCCAGCAGCCAAGATCTGGCTAGCCCCTACAATGAGCAGTTCTTC.

This clone was detected only a few times. In DNA, the CDR3 is TGTGCCAGTTTCCCGAAGCCCGGGACAGCAAACACCGGGGAGCTGTTTTTT. This codes for CASFPKPGTANTGELFF. The gene calls are TRBV2 and TRBJ2-2; 7 bases map to TRBD1. This CDR3 region has 17 residues. CDR1 and CDR2 (germline): SNHLY, FYNNEI. V shed 9 bases and J 2 bases; nucleotides not matched to a gene: 15.

The rearrangement uses TRBV11-2 and TRBJ1-2; the D gene is possibly TRBD1 (6 bases). V was pared by 2 bases and J by 5 bases, with 18 bases between. Germline V gene data show CDR1 as SGHAT and CDR2 as FQNNGV. The CDR3 contains 16 residues. CDR3 in amino acids: CASSLWGQGNRYGYTF. The CDR3 nucleotides are TGTGCCAGCAGCTTATGGGGGCAGGGAAACCGGTATGGCTACACCTTC. Using reference TRBV11-2 and TRBJ1-2 for the parts outside the CDR3, the full variable domain is EAGVAQSPRYKIIEKRQSVAFWCNPISGHATLYWYQQILGQGPKLLIQFQNNGVVDDSQLPKDRFSAERLKGVDSTLKIQPAKLEDSAVYLCASSLWGQGNRYGYTFGSGTRLTVV.

This clone was detected only once. The gene calls are TRBV5-1 and TRBJ2-5; 12 bases fit TRBD1. The CDR3 contains 15 residues. Germline CDR1 SGHRS, CDR2 YFSETQ. Trimming removed 4 bases from V and 5 bases from J; junction bases left unmatched: 6. CDR3 protein: CASSRGQGAGETQYF. The CDR3 DNA follows: TGCGCCAGCAGCCGGGGACAGGGGGCGGGTGAGACCCAGTACTTC.

This clone has only one observation. This chain joins TRBV6-1 and TRBJ2-5; D gene uncertain. This CDR3 has 15 amino acids. Per germline, CDR1 MNHNS and CDR2 SASEGT. V dropped 2 bases and J dropped 5 bases, with 15 bases sitting between them. The CDR3 loop is CASSEQNWFGETQYF. In DNA form, the CDR3 reads TGTGCCAGCAGTGAACAGAATTGGTTCGGGGAGACCCAGTACTTC.

This clone was detected a few times. The chain combines TRBV5-1 with TRBJ2-7, with D perhaps TRBD2 (6 bases). The CDR3 is made up of 16 amino acids. Trimming took off 7 bases at V and 0 bases at J, with 20 bases between the two ends. CDR1 is SGHRS, CDR2 YFSETQ, per germline. The CDR3 protein is CASGSPGGGSSYEQYF. CDR3 sequence (DNA): TGCGCCAGCGGCTCACCCGGTGGAGGGAGCTCCTACGAGCAGTACTTC.

This clone is a singleton in its sample. CDR3 sequence: CASSLTGTSGWETQYF. CDR3 bases: TGTGCCAGCAGCTTAACCGGGACTAGCGGATGGGAGACCCAGTACTTC. The rearrangement links TRBV7-2 to TRBJ2-5; TRBD2 matches 11 bases. V trimming: 2 bases; J trimming: 5 bases; junction bases outside the gene matches: 7. The V gene's germline CDR1 is SGHTA and CDR2 FQGNSA. CDR3 length: 16 residues.

This chain joins TRBV5-6 and TRBJ1-6; possible D gene TRBD1, 5 bases. Germline CDR1 and CDR2: SGHDT and YYEEEE. The CDR3 covers 14 residues. Trimming shortened V by 1 base and J by 7 bases, and 9 bases separated the two germline ends. This CDR3 is CASSLPGGNSPLHF. The CDR3 DNA reads TGTGCCAGCAGCTTGCCCGGGGGAAATTCACCCCTCCACTTT.

This chain links TRBV18 with TRBJ1-3; the D is unclear. Germline CDR1 and CDR2: KGHSH and LQKENI. This CDR3 is built from 16 residues. V lost 0 bases, J lost 0 bases, and 9 bases lay in between. This CDR3 reads CASSPPPESSGNTIYF. The CDR3 bases are TGTGCCAGCTCACCACCACCGGAAAGCTCTGGAAACACCATATATTTT.

This clone occurred once. V gene TRBV7-9 combines with J gene TRBJ2-7; maybe TRBD2 (6 bases). Trimming left V 5 bases short and J 3 bases short, with 17 bases between. The CDR3 is 15 amino acids. Per the germline V gene, CDR1 is SEHNR and CDR2 is FQNEAQ (reference sequence). CDR3 sequence (DNA): TGTGCCAGCAGCCCCCGTGGGGGGACCAACTACGAGCAGTACTTC. Its translation: CASSPRGGTNYEQYF.

This chain uses TRBV14 with TRBJ2-7, with 10 bases that match TRBD2. The CDR3 covers 17 residues. Trimming at V came to 1 base and at J to 0 bases, leaving 6 bases not matched to a gene. Germline lookup yields CDR1 SGHDN and CDR2 FVKESK. CDR3 in DNA: TGTGCCAGCAGCCAAGTGACAGCGGGGGGGAGCTCCTACGAGCAGTACTTC. Its protein product is CASSQVTAGGSSYEQYF.

The table lists this clone with a few counts. This sequence joins TRBV6-5 and TRBJ1-1; D is unresolved. The germline gives CDR1 MNHEY, CDR2 SVGAGI. With 6 bases removed from V and 1 base from J, the gap between germline ends came to 9 bases. CDR3 length: 13 amino acids. The CDR3 DNA is TGTGCCAGCAGCGTAACACGGAACACTGAAGCTTTCTTT. It specifies CASSVTRNTEAFF.

This clone has more than one count but fewer than ten. The rearrangement uses TRBV3-1 (or the pseudogene TRBV3-2) and TRBJ1-1, with unresolved D. Germline V gene sequence: CDR1 LGHDT, CDR2 YNNKEL (reference sequence). Trimming shortened V by 5 bases and J by 5 bases, and 15 bases separated the two germline ends. The CDR3 contains 14 residues. The chain's CDR3 is CASSFGEAGTEAFF. CDR3 sequence (DNA): TGTGCCAGCAGCTTCGGGGAGGCGGGAACTGAAGCTTTCTTT.

The rearrangement joins TRBV5-6 to TRBJ2-7; a possible D gene is TRBD1 (5 bases). Germline loops: CDR1 SGHDT, CDR2 YYEEEE. Trimming shortened V by 0 bases and J by 1 base, and 8 bases separated the two germline ends. The CDR3 runs to 14 residues. The CDR3 loop is CASSLEGQSYEQYF. The CDR3 region has the DNA TGTGCCAGCAGCTTGGAAGGACAATCCTACGAGCAGTACTTC.

This clone has more than one count but fewer than ten. The chain links TRBV10-3 to TRBJ1-2, with 8 positions matching TRBD1. V trimming: 2 bases; J trimming: 8 bases; junction bases outside the gene matches: 13. CDR3 size: 16 residues. Germline lookup yields CDR1 ENHRY and CDR2 SYGVKD. The CDR3: CAISEPNRGIKRGYTF. The CDR3 region has the DNA TGTGCCATCAGTGAGCCGAACAGGGGGATAAAACGAGGCTACACCTTC.

Only one count was recorded for this clone. The chain has TRBV28 and TRBJ2-1; 13 bases align to TRBD2. The trim removed 4 bases at V and 8 bases at J, leaving 5 bases unmatched. There are 15 residues in the CDR3. Germline values: CDR1 MDHEN, CDR2 SYDVKM. In nucleotides, the CDR3 is TGTGCCAGCAGTTCACTAGCGGGGGGGCCTGATGAGCAGTTCTTC. Its translation is CASSSLAGGPDEQFF.

This clone was detected a few times. CDR3 bases: TGTGCCAGCTCCGTTTTGGTGGTGGGCAACACCGGGGAGCTGTTTTTT. It translates to CASSVLVVGNTGELFF. The rearrangement uses TRBV18 and TRBJ2-2; D gene ambiguous. This CDR3 region has 16 residues. Trimming removed 6 bases from V and 2 bases from J, with 16 bases in between. The V gene's germline CDR1 is KGHSH and CDR2 LQKENI.

The chain has TRBV7-4 and TRBJ2-3; 11 bases match TRBD2. Trimming at V came to 5 bases and at J to 4 bases, leaving 8 bases not matched to a gene. The CDR3 runs 16 residues. The germline CDR1 and CDR2 sequences are SGHVT and SQSDAQ. Written as DNA, the CDR3 is TGTGCCAGCAGCCTCCTTAGCGGGGGGGGGCCAGATACGCAGTATTTT. Translated: CASSLLSGGGPDTQYF. Supplemented by reference TRBV7-4 and TRBJ2-3, the full variable domain reads GAGVSQSPRYKVAKRGRDVALRCDSISGHVTLYWYRQTLGQGSEVLTYSQSDAQRDKSGRPSGRFSAERPERSVSTLKIQRTEQGDSAVYLCASSLLSGGGPDTQYFGPGTRLTVL.

The chain carries TRBV7-8 and TRBJ2-2, with 10 bases fitting TRBD2. Per the germline V gene, CDR1 is SGHVS and CDR2 is FQNEAQ. The CDR3 sequence is 17 residues long. V was clipped by 3 bases and J by 6 bases; unmatched bases: 10. The CDR3 is CASSFRTSGTTSGELFF. The CDR3 bases are TGTGCCAGCAGCTTCAGAACTAGCGGGACCACTTCCGGGGAGCTGTTTTTT. The variable domain in full, with the rest retrieved from reference TRBV7-8 and TRBJ2-2, is GAGVSQSPRYKVAKRGQDVALRCDPISGHVSLFWYQQALGQGPEFLTYFQNEAQLDKSGLPSDRFFAERPEGSVSTLKIQRTQQEDSAVYLCASSFRTSGTTSGELFFGEGSRLTVL.

The rearrangement uses TRBV2 and TRBJ2-2, with 10 positions matching TRBD2. Trimming at V came to 6 bases and at J to 6 bases, leaving 7 bases not matched to a gene. Germline V gene data show CDR1 as SNHLY and CDR2 as FYNNEI. This CDR3 has 15 residues. The CDR3 protein is CASRVRLAGAGELFF. CDR3 coding DNA: TGTGCCAGCAGGGTCAGACTAGCGGGCGCCGGGGAGCTGTTTTTT. Looking up the rest from reference TRBV2 and TRBJ2-2 gives the full variable domain: EPEVTQTPSHQVTQMGQEVILRCVPISNHLYFYWYRQILGQKVEFLVSFYNNEISEKSEIFDDQFSVERPDGSNFTLKIRSTKLEDSAMYFCASRVRLAGAGELFFGEGSRLTVL.

The chain recombines TRBV14 with TRBJ2-3; D gene ambiguous. Trimming removed 0 bases from V and 5 bases from J, with 6 bases in between. The length of the CDR3 is 13 residues. Per germline, CDR1 SGHDN and CDR2 FVKESK. CDR3 DNA sequence: TGTGCCAGCAGCCAAGATAATGGAGATACGCAGTATTTT. Residues: CASSQDNGDTQYF.

The chain employs TRBV11-3 and TRBJ2-3; D gene unclear. V lost 1 base and J 0 bases, leaving 8 bases between the germline ends. Germline V gives CDR1 SGHNT, CDR2 YENEEA. CDR3 size: 15 residues. The DNA of the CDR3 is TGTGCCAGCAGCTTAGGGCCTGAAAGCACAGATACGCAGTATTTT. This gives the protein CASSLGPESTDTQYF.

The chain links TRBV2 to TRBJ2-5; possibly TRBD1 for D (6 bases). Germline-derived CDR1 and CDR2 are SNHLY and FYNNEI. Trimming cost V 3 bases and J 7 bases, with 15 bases left between them. The CDR3 has 14 amino acids. The CDR3 protein is CASSDGARGVTQYF. The CDR3 region has the DNA TGTGCCAGCAGTGACGGGGCCAGGGGTGTGACCCAGTACTTC. The full variable domain, rest sourced from reference TRBV2 and TRBJ2-5, is EPEVTQTPSHQVTQMGQEVILRCVPISNHLYFYWYRQILGQKVEFLVSFYNNEISEKSEIFDDQFSVERPDGSNFTLKIRSTKLEDSAMYFCASSDGARGVTQYFGPGTRLLVL.

This rearrangement joins TRBV2 to TRBJ2-5; 9 bases align to TRBD1. Germline V lookup: CDR1 SNHLY, CDR2 FYNNEI. The V and J ends lost 10 bases and 5 bases, in that order; junction bases with no gene match: 5. CDR3 size: 12 residues. Here the CDR3 reads CATTGTGETQYF. The CDR3, as DNA: TGTGCCACCACCGGGACAGGGGAGACCCAGTACTTC.

In its sample, this clone was seen once. The chain recombines TRBV9 with TRBJ2-1; possible D gene TRBD2, 6 bases. CDR3 length: 16 residues. Trimming removed 4 bases from V and 1 base from J, with 15 bases in between. Germline CDR1 SGDLS, CDR2 YYNGEE. The CDR3 DNA follows: TGTGCCAGCAGCTTTAGCGGAACAGCATCCTACAATGAGCAGTTCTTC. Protein: CASSFSGTASYNEQFF. Drawing the rest from reference TRBV9 and TRBJ2-1, the complete variable domain is DSGVTQTPKHLITATGQRVTLRCSPRSGDLSVYWYQQSLDQGLQFLIQYYNGEERAKGNILERFSAQQFPDLHSELNLSSLELGDSALYFCASSFSGTASYNEQFFGPGTRLTVL.